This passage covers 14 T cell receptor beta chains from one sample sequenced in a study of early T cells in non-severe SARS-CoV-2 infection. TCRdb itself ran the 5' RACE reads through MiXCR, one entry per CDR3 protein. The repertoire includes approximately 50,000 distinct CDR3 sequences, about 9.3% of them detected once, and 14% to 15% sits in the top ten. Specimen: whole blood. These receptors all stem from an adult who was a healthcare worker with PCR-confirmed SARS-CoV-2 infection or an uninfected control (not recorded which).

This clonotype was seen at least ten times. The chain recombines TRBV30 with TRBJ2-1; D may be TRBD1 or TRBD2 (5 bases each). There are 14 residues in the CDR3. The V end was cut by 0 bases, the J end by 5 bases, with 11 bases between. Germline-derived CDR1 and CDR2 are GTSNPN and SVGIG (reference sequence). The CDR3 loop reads CAWSVGTANNEQFF. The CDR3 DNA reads TGTGCCTGGAGTGTAGGGACGGCGAACAATGAGCAGTTCTTC.

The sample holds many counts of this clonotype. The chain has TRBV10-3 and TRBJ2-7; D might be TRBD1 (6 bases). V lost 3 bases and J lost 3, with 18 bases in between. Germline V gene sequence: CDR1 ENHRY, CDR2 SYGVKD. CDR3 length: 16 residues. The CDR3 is CAISDPHRDTRYEQYF. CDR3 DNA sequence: TGTGCCATCAGTGACCCTCACCGGGACACCCGCTACGAGCAGTACTTC.

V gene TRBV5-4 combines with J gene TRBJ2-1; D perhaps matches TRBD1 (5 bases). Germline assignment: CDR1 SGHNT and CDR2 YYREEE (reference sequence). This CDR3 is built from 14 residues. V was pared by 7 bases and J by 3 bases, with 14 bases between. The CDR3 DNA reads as TGTGCCAGCTCACCCGACAGCTACTACAATGAGCAGTTCTTC. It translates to CASSPDSYYNEQFF.

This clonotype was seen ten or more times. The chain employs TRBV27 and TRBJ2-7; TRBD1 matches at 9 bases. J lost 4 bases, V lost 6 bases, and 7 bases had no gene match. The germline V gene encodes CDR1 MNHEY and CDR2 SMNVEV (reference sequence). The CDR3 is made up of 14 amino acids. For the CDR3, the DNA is TGTGCCAGCAGCGACGGACAGGGGCGTTACGAGCAGTACTTC. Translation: CASSDGQGRYEQYF.

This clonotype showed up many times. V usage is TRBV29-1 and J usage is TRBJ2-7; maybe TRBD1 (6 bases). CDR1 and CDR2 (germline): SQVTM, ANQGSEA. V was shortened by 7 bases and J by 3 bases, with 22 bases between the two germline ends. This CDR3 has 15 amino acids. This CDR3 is CSATDFGRGHYEQYF. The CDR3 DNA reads TGCAGCGCCACAGATTTTGGCAGGGGTCACTACGAGCAGTACTTC.

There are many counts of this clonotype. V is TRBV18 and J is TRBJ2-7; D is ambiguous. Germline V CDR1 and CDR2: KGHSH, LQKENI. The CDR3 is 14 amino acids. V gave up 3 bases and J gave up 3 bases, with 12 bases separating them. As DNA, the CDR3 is TGTGCCAGCTCACCCGGAATTGGGAACTACGAGCAGTACTTC. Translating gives CASSPGIGNYEQYF.

CDR3 amino acids: CASKAHSGGNEQYF. In nucleotides, the CDR3 is TGTGCCAGCAAGGCCCATTCGGGCGGAAACGAGCAGTACTTC. This chain uses TRBV27 with TRBJ2-7; D ambiguous. V shed 7 bases and J shed 5 bases, with 18 bases lying between them. This CDR3 spans 14 amino acids. Germline V gene sequence: CDR1 MNHEY, CDR2 SMNVEV (reference sequence).

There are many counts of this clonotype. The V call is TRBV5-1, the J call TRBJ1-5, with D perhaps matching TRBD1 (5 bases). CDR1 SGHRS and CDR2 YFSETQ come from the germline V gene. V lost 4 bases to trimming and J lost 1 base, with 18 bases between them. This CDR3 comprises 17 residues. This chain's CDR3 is CASSDGPRVSSNQPQHF. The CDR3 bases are TGCGCCAGCAGCGACGGCCCCAGGGTATCAAGCAATCAGCCCCAGCATTTT. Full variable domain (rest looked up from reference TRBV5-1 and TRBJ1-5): KAGVTQTPRYLIKTRGQQVTLSCSPISGHRSVSWYQQTPGQGLQFLFEYFSETQRNKGNFPGRFSGRQFSNSRSEMNVSTLELGDSALYLCASSDGPRVSSNQPQHFGDGTRLSIL.

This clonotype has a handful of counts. The CDR3 sequence is CSAVLGLQETQYF. The CDR3 DNA is TGCAGTGCTGTTCTGGGACTGCAAGAGACCCAGTACTTC. The rearrangement links TRBV20-1 to TRBJ2-5; D possibly corresponds to TRBD2 (6 bases). With 5 bases removed from V and 2 bases from J, the gap between germline ends came to 12 bases. This CDR3 has 13 amino acids. Looked up from germline, CDR1 is DFQATT and CDR2 is SNEGSKA (reference sequence).

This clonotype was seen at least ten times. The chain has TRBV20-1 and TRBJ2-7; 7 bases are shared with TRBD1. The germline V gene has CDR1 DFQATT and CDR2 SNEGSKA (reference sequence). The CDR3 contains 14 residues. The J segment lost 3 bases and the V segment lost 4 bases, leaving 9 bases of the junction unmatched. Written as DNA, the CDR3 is TGCAGTGCTACCCTTCCGGGACAGCACTACGAGCAGTACTTC. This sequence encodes CSATLPGQHYEQYF.

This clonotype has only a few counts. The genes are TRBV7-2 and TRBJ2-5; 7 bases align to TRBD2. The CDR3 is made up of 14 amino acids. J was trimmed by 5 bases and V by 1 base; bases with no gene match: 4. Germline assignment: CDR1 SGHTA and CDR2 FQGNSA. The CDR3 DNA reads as TGTGCCAGCAGCTTAGGCGGGGGTTTGGAGACCCAGTACTTC. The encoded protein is CASSLGGGLETQYF.

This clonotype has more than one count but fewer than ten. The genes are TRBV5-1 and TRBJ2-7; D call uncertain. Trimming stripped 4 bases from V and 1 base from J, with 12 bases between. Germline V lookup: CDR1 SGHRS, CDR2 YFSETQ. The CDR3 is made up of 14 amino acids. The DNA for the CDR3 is TGCGCCAGCAGCCCCTCGGCATTATCCTACGAGCAGTACTTC. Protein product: CASSPSALSYEQYF.

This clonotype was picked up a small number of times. The CDR3 loop reads CASRSGPTVDTQYF. The CDR3 region has the DNA TGTGCCAGCAGGTCCGGGCCTACGGTTGATACGCAGTATTTT. This chain links TRBV7-2 with TRBJ2-3; the D is unclear. V lost 6 bases to trimming and J lost 6 bases, with 16 bases between them. In germline, CDR1 is SGHTA, CDR2 FQGNSA. The CDR3 contains 14 residues.

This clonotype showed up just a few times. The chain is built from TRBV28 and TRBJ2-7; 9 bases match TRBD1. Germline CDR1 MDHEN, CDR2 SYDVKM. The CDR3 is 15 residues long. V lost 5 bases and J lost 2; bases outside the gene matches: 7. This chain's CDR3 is CASSPGQGYTYEQYF. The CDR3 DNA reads TGTGCCAGCAGTCCGGGACAGGGATACACCTACGAGCAGTACTTC.